These 27 T cell receptor beta chains came from one sample sequenced in a study of identical twins. TCRdb fed the 5' RACE reads into MiXCR, producing one record per CDR3 protein. The sample lists over 250,000 distinct CDR3 sequences, nearly 9.5% seen once, with roughly 7% in the top ten. The same sample was also studied in work on yellow fever vaccine responses in identical twins.

The sample taken for sequencing was CD8+ T cells sorted from blood. The receptors shown here come from a young woman in good health.

This clonotype turned up a few times. The chain carries TRBV9 and TRBJ2-3; unclear D gene. The germline V gene has CDR1 SGDLS and CDR2 YYNGEE. This CDR3 comprises 13 residues. V lost 4 bases and J lost 4, with 10 bases in between. The CDR3 bases are TGTGCCAGCAGCCCGCGGTGGGCAGATACGCAGTATTTT. The encoded protein is CASSPRWADTQYF.

The rearrangement joins TRBV15 to TRBJ2-5; no firm D call. Germline V gives CDR1 LNHNV, CDR2 YYDKDF (reference sequence). The CDR3 consists of 14 residues. Trimming took 3 bases from V and 5 from J, leaving 13 bases between them. The CDR3 region has the DNA TGTGCCACCAGCAGCGCGTCCGGCAGGGAGACCCAGTACTTC. Its translation: CATSSASGRETQYF.

This clonotype was seen ten or more times. The V call is TRBV12-3 or TRBV12-4, the J call TRBJ2-3, with a possible D match to TRBD1 (6 bases). CDR3 length: 14 amino acids. Deletions cut 8 bases from V and 1 base from J, with 13 bases between. In nucleotides, the CDR3 is TGTGCCAGCCTATCGGGACACCGCACAGATACGCAGTATTTT. Translating gives CASLSGHRTDTQYF.

The chain combines TRBV6-2 or TRBV6-3 with TRBJ2-6, with a tentative D call TRBD1 (5 bases). The CDR3 loop spans 16 amino acids. Per the germline V gene, CDR1 is MNHEY and CDR2 is SVGEGT. V was cut by 5 bases and J by 2 bases, with 13 bases left in between. The CDR3 loop reads CASSHDGATGANVLTF. CDR3 bases: TGTGCCAGCAGTCACGATGGGGCAACTGGGGCCAACGTCCTGACTTTC.

V usage is TRBV2 and J usage is TRBJ2-6, with D possibly being TRBD1 (5 bases). The CDR3 contains 17 residues. The V and J ends lost 0 bases and 2 bases respectively, with 11 bases between them. CDR1 and CDR2 from the germline V gene are SNHLY and FYNNEI. The CDR3: CASSEAGAVAGANVLTF. The DNA of the CDR3 is TGTGCCAGCAGTGAAGCAGGGGCGGTGGCTGGGGCCAACGTCCTGACTTTC.

Concerning this clonotype: A much larger clone lies a single base off, so this may be a read error. The chain employs TRBV27 and TRBJ2-7; maybe TRBD2 (5 bases). Germline CDR1 reads MNHEY; CDR2 reads SMNVEV (reference sequence). The CDR3 contains 11 residues. Trimming took 6 bases from V and 4 from J, leaving 7 bases between them. This CDR3 is CASRAGYEQYF. In DNA form, the CDR3 reads TGTGCCAGCAGGGCGGGTTACGAGCAGTACTTC.

The CDR3 sequence: CASSPRGLVYEQYF. The DNA of the CDR3 is TGTGCCAGCAGTCCCAGGGGGCTGGTATACGAGCAGTACTTC. The chain has TRBV27 and TRBJ2-7; 8 bases line up with TRBD1. Germline CDR1 is MNHEY and CDR2 is SMNVEV (reference sequence). The CDR3 loop spans 14 amino acids. V lost 5 bases to trimming and J lost 4 bases; unmatched junction nucleotides: 7.

This chain uses TRBV20-1 with TRBJ2-2; 9 bases agree with TRBD2. With V trimmed by 0 bases and J by 6 bases, 11 bases remained unmatched. This CDR3 comprises 17 residues. Germline V gene lookup returns CDR1 DFQATT and CDR2 SNEGSKA (reference sequence). CDR3 bases: TGCAGTGCTAGAGATACCTTAGCGGGAGTTGCCCCCGGGGAGCTGTTTTTT. It codes for CSARDTLAGVAPGELFF.

This clonotype was recorded many times. The rearrangement links TRBV2 to TRBJ2-3; 7 nucleotides line up with TRBD2. V dropped 7 bases and J dropped 5; count of bases not matched to a gene: 18. The germline V gene has CDR1 SNHLY and CDR2 FYNNEI. The CDR3 loop spans 17 amino acids. Here the CDR3 reads CASMVPVGGSGEDTQYF. Written as DNA, the CDR3 is TGTGCCAGCATGGTCCCAGTTGGCGGGAGCGGAGAAGATACGCAGTATTTT.

This clonotype was detected a few times. V gene TRBV2 combines with J gene TRBJ2-3; the match to TRBD1 covers 8 bases. Losses at the gene ends were 9 bases for V and 1 base for J; bases not matched to a gene: 12. Germline values: CDR1 SNHLY, CDR2 FYNNEI. The length of the CDR3 is 16 residues. CDR3 sequence: CARGRGRDRRTDTQYF. The DNA of the CDR3 is TGTGCCAGGGGAAGGGGCCGGGACAGGCGCACAGATACGCAGTATTTT. The entire variable domain, with the rest obtained from reference TRBV2 and TRBJ2-3, is as follows: EPEVTQTPSHQVTQMGQEVILRCVPISNHLYFYWYRQILGQKVEFLVSFYNNEISEKSEIFDDQFSVERPDGSNFTLKIRSTKLEDSAMYFCARGRGRDRRTDTQYFGPGTRLTVL.

This clonotype occurred many times. CDR3 bases: TGTGCCAGCAGTTACCCGGAGGAGACCCAGTACTTC. This gives the protein CASSYPEETQYF. The chain combines TRBV6-2 or TRBV6-3 with TRBJ2-5; no clear D gene. Deletions cut 2 bases from V and 5 bases from J, with 6 bases between. Per the germline V gene, CDR1 is MNHEY and CDR2 is SVGEGT. This CDR3 is 12 amino acids long.

Many counts were recorded for this clonotype. The V call is TRBV7-9, the J call TRBJ2-7; D tentatively reads TRBD1 or TRBD2 (5 bases each). The V end lost 4 bases, the J end lost 3 bases, and 13 bases lay between the germline ends. From germline, CDR1 is SEHNR and CDR2 FQNEAQ (reference sequence). This CDR3 is built from 14 residues. CDR3 sequence (DNA): TGTGCCAGCAGCTCGGGACGAAAGGGCTACGAGCAGTACTTC. This encodes CASSSGRKGYEQYF.

V usage is TRBV11-2 and J usage is TRBJ2-7; the D gene could be TRBD1 or TRBD2 (6 bases each). V dropped 5 bases and J dropped 2 bases, with 13 bases sitting between them. Germline V gene lookup returns CDR1 SGHAT and CDR2 FQNNGV. This CDR3 region has 14 residues. The DNA of the CDR3 is TGTGCCAGCAGCGCCACGGGGGCCCCCTACGAGCAGTACTTC. Protein: CASSATGAPYEQYF.

This clonotype was observed a few times. This chain uses TRBV12-3 or TRBV12-4 with TRBJ2-7; 7 bases match TRBD1. The V and J ends lost 2 bases and 5 bases, in that order; junction bases with no gene match: 6. The CDR3 contains 14 residues. CDR3 residues: CASSLRDRAHEQYF. The CDR3 nucleotides are TGTGCCAGCAGTTTACGAGACAGGGCTCACGAGCAGTACTTC.

In this sample, this clonotype turned up a few times. V is TRBV4-1 and J is TRBJ1-1; D ambiguous. With 0 bases removed from V and 2 bases from J, the gap between germline ends came to 10 bases. Germline V gene lookup returns CDR1 MGHRA and CDR2 YSYEKL. This CDR3 is built from 15 residues. The CDR3, as DNA: TGCGCCAGCAGCCAAGACAGCGTTGGAAACACTGAAGCTTTCTTT. Translating gives CASSQDSVGNTEAFF.

This clonotype occurred many times. The CDR3 nucleotides are TGTGCCACCAGCAGAGTTAACACTGAAGCTTTCTTT. It codes for CATSRVNTEAFF. The rearrangement uses TRBV15 and TRBJ1-1; D ambiguous. This CDR3 has 12 residues. V lost 1 base, J lost 2 bases, and 2 bases lay in between. Per the germline V gene, CDR1 is LNHNV and CDR2 is YYDKDF (reference sequence).

This sequence joins TRBV10-3 and TRBJ2-7, with TRBD1 matching 7 bases. Trimming removed 6 bases from V and 2 bases from J; junction bases left unmatched: 7. Germline V gene lookup returns CDR1 ENHRY and CDR2 SYGVKD. CDR3 length: 14 amino acids. The CDR3 is CAISGTDDPYEQYF. The CDR3 DNA follows: TGTGCCATCAGCGGGACAGACGACCCCTACGAGCAGTACTTC.

CDR3 bases: TGTGCCAGCAGTCGACAGAGAACTAACTATGGCTACACCTTC. This gives the protein CASSRQRTNYGYTF. The chain combines TRBV28 with TRBJ1-2; a possible D gene is TRBD1 (5 bases). The CDR3 contains 14 residues. V was trimmed by 5 bases and J by 0 bases, leaving 10 bases between them. From germline, CDR1 is MDHEN and CDR2 SYDVKM.

The chain recombines TRBV23-1 with TRBJ1-6, with no clear D. TRBV23-1 is an open reading frame, and its role is uncertain. Between the trimmed V and J ends, which lost 1 base and 9 bases, there was a span of 4 bases. The CDR3 runs to 12 residues. The CDR3 loop reads CASSQFGSPLHF. CDR3 coding DNA: TGCGCCAGCAGTCAATTCGGTTCACCCCTCCACTTT.

The chain employs TRBV28 and TRBJ2-7, with TRBD1 identical over 7 bases. After removal of 11 bases from V and 3 bases from J, the junction contained 7 bases not matched to a gene. CDR1 and CDR2 from the germline V gene are MDHEN and SYDVKM. This CDR3 spans 12 amino acids. As DNA, the CDR3 is TGTGCCGGAAGACAGGGTATCTACGAGCAGTACTTC. Protein: CAGRQGIYEQYF.

V and J are TRBV6-2 or TRBV6-3 and TRBJ2-1; D unclear. The CDR3 consists of 13 residues. V was shortened by 2 bases and J by 9 bases, with 11 bases between the two germline ends. Germline V CDR1 and CDR2: MNHEY, SVGEGT. The CDR3 DNA reads TGTGCCAGCAGTTACACAAATCAGGCTGAGCAGTTCTTC. Protein product: CASSYTNQAEQFF.

The V call is TRBV27, the J call TRBJ2-3, with TRBD1 as a possible D gene (6 bases). The CDR3 is 16 amino acids. Germline V lookup: CDR1 MNHEY, CDR2 SMNVEV (reference sequence). Trimming stripped 5 bases from V and 0 bases from J, with 15 bases between. CDR3 residues: CASSPHMGASTDTQYF. CDR3 coding DNA: TGTGCCAGCAGTCCCCATATGGGGGCCAGCACAGATACGCAGTATTTT.

This clonotype occurred a few times. The chain recombines TRBV18 with TRBJ2-1; D is possibly TRBD1 or TRBD2 (6 bases each). Germline V lookup: CDR1 KGHSH, CDR2 LQKENI. V was trimmed by 5 bases and J by 6 bases, leaving 14 bases between them. This CDR3 spans 14 amino acids. The DNA of the CDR3 is TGTGCCAGCTCAGAGAGGGGGGAAGTCAATGAGCAGTTCTTC. This codes for CASSERGEVNEQFF.

There are many counts of this clonotype. This sequence joins TRBV27 and TRBJ2-1, with 11 positions matching TRBD2. CDR1 is MNHEY, CDR2 SMNVEV, per germline (reference sequence). V gave up 2 bases and J gave up 9 bases; unmatched junction bases: 12. CDR3 length equals 17 residues. CDR3 sequence: CASSLPLAGGPLSEQFF. DNA of the CDR3: TGTGCCAGCAGTTTACCTTTAGCGGGAGGGCCGTTGAGTGAGCAGTTCTTC.

This clonotype has more than one count but fewer than ten. The chain uses TRBV4-3 and TRBJ2-7; TRBD1 matches 7 bases. V lost 6 bases to trimming and J lost 2 bases; unmatched junction nucleotides: 10. Germline CDR1 and CDR2: LGHNA and YSLEER. This CDR3 region has 15 residues. The CDR3 spells CASSARDSPTYEQYF. The CDR3, as DNA: TGCGCCAGCAGTGCCCGGGACAGCCCGACCTACGAGCAGTACTTC.

CDR3 coding DNA: TGTGCCAGCAGTTTATCCCTTACAGGGGGCGAGCAGTACTTC. Protein: CASSLSLTGGEQYF. This chain joins TRBV12-3 or TRBV12-4 and TRBJ2-7; 8 bases are shared with TRBD1. With V trimmed by 2 bases and J by 6 bases, 6 bases remained unmatched. The CDR3 sequence is 14 residues long.

In this sample, this clonotype turned up a few times. This sequence joins TRBV29-1 and TRBJ2-1, with 14 bases aligning to TRBD2. Trimming took 4 bases from V and 2 from J; bases not matched to a gene: 4. This CDR3 has 16 residues. Germline-derived CDR1 and CDR2 are SQVTM and ANQGSEA. The CDR3, as DNA: TGCAGCGTTGCCGGGACTAGCGGGGGAACCTACAATGAGCAGTTCTTC. This gives the protein CSVAGTSGGTYNEQFF.